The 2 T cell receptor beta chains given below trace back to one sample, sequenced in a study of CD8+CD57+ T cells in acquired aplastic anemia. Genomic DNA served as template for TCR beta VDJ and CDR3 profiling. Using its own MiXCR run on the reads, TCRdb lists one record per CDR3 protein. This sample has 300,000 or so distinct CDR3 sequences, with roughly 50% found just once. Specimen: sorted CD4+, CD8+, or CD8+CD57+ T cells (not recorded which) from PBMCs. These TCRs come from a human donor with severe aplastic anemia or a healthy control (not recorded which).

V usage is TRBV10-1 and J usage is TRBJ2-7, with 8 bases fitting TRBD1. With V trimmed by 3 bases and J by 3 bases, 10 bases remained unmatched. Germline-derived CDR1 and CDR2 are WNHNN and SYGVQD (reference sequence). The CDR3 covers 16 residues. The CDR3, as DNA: TGCGCCAGCAGTGACGGACAGGGCAGCCCCCACTACGAGCAGTACTTC. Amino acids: CASSDGQGSPHYEQYF.

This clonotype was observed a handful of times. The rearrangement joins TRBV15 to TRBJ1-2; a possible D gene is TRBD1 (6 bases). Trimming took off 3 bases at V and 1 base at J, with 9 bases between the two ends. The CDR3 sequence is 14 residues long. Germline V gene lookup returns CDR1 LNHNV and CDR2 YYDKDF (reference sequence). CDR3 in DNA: TGTGCCACCAGCAGGGACAGCCTTAACTATGGCTACACCTTC. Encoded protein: CATSRDSLNYGYTF.